The present T cell receptor beta chain was sequenced within a study of blood T cell repertoires in COVID-19. Study context: Donors in the United States, Italy and Spain gave samples during acute or convalescent COVID-19.

TCRdb's table, derived via immunoSEQ multiplex PCR, lists solely in-frame clones and lacks some. The repertoire includes hundreds of thousands of clones, about 92% of them detected once, and approximately 2.5% sits in the top ten. CDR3 length equals 13 residues. The germline V gene has CDR1 SNHLY and CDR2 FYNNEI. Trimming took off 7 bases at V and 1 base at J, with 10 bases between the two ends. This receptor was taken from a man in his 60s who had recovered from COVID-19. The chain couples TRBV2 to TRBJ1-1; a possible D gene is TRBD1 (6 bases). Source material: PBMCs or T cells enriched from blood (not recorded which). CDR3 nucleotide sequence: TGTGCCAGCAACCCGGACAGGAACACTGAAGCTTTCTTT. As protein: CASNPDRNTEAFF.